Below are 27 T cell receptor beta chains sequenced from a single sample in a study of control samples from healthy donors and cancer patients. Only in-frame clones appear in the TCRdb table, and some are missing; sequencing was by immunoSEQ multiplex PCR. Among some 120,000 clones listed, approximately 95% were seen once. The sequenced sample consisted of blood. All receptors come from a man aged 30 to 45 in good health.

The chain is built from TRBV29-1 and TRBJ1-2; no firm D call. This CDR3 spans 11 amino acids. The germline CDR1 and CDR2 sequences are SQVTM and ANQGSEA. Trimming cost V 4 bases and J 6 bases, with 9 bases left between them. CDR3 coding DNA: TGCAGCGTTGCCGGTCCTCATGGCTACACCTTC. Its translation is CSVAGPHGYTF.

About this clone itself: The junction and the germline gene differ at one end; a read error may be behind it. The CDR3 is CASSPVDPLSYRYTF. CDR3 nucleotide sequence: TGTGCCAGCAGCCCAGTAGACCCGTTGAGCTATCGCTACACCTTC. The chain has TRBV9 and TRBJ1-2; no firm D call. The CDR3 has 15 residues. Germline V gene sequence: CDR1 SGDLS, CDR2 YYNGEE.

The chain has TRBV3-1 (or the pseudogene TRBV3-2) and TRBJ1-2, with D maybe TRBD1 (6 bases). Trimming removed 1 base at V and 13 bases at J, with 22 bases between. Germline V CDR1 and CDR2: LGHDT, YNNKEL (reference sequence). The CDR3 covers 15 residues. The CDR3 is CASSQGLGGHLSPTF. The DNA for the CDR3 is TGTGCCAGCAGCCAAGGGCTGGGGGGACATCTCAGTCCCACCTTC.

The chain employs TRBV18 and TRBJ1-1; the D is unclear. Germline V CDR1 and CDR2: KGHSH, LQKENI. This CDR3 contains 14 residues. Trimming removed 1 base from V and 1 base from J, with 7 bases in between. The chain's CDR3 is CASSPRIENTEAFF. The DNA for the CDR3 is TGTGCCAGCTCACCACGGATTGAGAACACTGAAGCTTTCTTT.

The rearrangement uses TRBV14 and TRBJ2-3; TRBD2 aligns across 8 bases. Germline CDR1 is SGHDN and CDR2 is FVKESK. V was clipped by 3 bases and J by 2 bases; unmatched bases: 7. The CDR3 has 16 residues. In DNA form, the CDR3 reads TGTGCCAGCAGCCATGAACTAGCGGACCCCACAGATACGCAGTATTTT. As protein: CASSHELADPTDTQYF.

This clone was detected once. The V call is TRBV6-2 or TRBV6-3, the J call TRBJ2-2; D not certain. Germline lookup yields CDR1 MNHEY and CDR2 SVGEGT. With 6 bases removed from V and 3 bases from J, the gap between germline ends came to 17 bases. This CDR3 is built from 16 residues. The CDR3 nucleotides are TGTGCCAGCAGCCCCATACCGTTTGGCGACACCGGGGAGCTGTTTTTT. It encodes CASSPIPFGDTGELFF.

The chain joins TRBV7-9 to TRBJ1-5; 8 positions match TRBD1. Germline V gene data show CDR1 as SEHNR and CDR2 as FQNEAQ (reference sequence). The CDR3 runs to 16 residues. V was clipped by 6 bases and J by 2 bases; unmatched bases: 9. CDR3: CASRGTGSSGNQPQHF. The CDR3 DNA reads TGTGCCAGCAGGGGGACAGGTAGTTCGGGCAATCAGCCCCAGCATTTT.

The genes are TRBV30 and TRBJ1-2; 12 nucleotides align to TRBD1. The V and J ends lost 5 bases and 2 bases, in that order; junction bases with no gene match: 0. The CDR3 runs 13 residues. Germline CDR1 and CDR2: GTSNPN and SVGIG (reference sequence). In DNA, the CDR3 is TGTGCCTGGGGGACAGGGGGCAACTATGGCTACACCTTC. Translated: CAWGTGGNYGYTF.

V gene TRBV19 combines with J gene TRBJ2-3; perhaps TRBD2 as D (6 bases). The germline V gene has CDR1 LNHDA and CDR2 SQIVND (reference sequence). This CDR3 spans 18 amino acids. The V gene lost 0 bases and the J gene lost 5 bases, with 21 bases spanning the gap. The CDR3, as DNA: TGTGCCAGTAGTATAGAAGGAGGAGCGGGTTACGGGGTAGATACGCAGTATTTT. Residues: CASSIEGGAGYGVDTQYF.

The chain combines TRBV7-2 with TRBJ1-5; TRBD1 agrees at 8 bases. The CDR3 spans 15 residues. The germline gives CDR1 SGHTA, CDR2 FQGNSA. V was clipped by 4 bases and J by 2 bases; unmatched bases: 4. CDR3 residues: CASSWETGGNQPQHF. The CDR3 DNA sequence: TGTGCCAGCAGCTGGGAGACAGGGGGCAATCAGCCCCAGCATTTT.

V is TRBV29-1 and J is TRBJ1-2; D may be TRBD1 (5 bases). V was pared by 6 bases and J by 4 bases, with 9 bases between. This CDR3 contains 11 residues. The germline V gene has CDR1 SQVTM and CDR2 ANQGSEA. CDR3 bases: TGCAGCGTACAGGAGGCCTATGGCTACACCTTC. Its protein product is CSVQEAYGYTF.

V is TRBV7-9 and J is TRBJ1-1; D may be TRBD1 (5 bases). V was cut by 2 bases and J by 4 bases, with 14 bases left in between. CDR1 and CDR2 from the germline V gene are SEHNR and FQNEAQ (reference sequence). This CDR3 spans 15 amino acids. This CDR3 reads CASSLTTGEGTEAFF. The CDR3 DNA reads TGTGCCAGCAGCTTAACTACAGGTGAGGGCACTGAAGCTTTCTTT.

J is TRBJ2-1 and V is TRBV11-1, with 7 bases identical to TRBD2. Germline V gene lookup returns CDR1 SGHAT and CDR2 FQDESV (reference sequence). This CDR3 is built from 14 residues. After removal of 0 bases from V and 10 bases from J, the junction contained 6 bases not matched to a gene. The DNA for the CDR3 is TGTGCCAGCAGCTTAGCGGGAGGGGTAACCGAGCAGTTCTTC. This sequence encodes CASSLAGGVTEQFF. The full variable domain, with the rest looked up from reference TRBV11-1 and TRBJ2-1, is EAEVAQSPRYKITEKSQAVAFWCDPISGHATLYWYRQILGQGPELLVQFQDESVVDDSQLPKDRFSAERLKGVDSTLKIQPAELGDSAMYLCASSLAGGVTEQFFGPGTRLTVL.

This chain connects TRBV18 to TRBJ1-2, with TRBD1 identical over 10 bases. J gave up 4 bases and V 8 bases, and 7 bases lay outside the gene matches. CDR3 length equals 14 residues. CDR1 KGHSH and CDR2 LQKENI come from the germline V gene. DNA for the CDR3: TGTGCCAGCCATGGGACAGGGGTTGCCTATGGCTACACCTTC. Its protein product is CASHGTGVAYGYTF.

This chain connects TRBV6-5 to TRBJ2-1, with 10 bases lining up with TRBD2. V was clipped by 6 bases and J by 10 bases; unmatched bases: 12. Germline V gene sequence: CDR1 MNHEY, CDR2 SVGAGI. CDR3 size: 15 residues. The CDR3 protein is CASSSSGGASSEQFF. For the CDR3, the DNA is TGTGCCAGCAGCTCAAGCGGGGGGGCCTCAAGCGAGCAGTTCTTC.

The CDR3 DNA follows: TGTGCCAGCAGTTACTCGGTCGACAGCCCAACCTCTTATGGCTACACCTTC. Translating gives CASSYSVDSPTSYGYTF. The rearrangement uses TRBV6-2 or TRBV6-3 and TRBJ1-2; D possibly corresponds to TRBD1 (5 bases). CDR1 and CDR2 from the germline V gene are MNHEY and SVGEGT. V was pared by 0 bases and J by 5 bases, with 19 bases between. The CDR3 loop spans 17 amino acids.

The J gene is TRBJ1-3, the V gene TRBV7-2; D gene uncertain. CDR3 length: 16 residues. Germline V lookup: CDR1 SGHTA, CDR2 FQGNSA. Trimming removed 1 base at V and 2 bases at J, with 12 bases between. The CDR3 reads CASSLGVSGAGNTIYF. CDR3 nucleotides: TGTGCCAGCAGCTTAGGGGTCTCTGGAGCTGGAAACACCATATATTTT.

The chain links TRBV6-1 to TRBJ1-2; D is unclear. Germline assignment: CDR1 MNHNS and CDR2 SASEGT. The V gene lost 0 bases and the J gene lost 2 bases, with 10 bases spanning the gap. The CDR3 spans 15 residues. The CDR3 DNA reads TGTGCCAGCAGTGAAGCCCTAAGTCAGAACTATGGCTACACCTTC. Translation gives CASSEALSQNYGYTF.

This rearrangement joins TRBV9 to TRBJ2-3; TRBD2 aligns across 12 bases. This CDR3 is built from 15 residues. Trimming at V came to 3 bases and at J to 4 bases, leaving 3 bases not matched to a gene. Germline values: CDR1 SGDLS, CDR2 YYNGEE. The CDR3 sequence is CASSAGLAGSDTQYF. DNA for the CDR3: TGTGCCAGCAGCGCCGGACTAGCGGGGTCAGATACGCAGTATTTT.

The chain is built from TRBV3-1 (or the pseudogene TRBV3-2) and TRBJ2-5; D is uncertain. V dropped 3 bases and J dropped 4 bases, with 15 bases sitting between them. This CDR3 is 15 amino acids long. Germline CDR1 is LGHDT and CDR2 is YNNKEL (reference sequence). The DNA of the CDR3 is TGTGCCAGCAGCCAGCAGGTTGGAAGAGGAGAGACCCAGTACTTC. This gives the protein CASSQQVGRGETQYF.

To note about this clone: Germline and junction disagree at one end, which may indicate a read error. The CDR3 spells CWTTDTQYF. CDR3 DNA sequence: TGCTGGACCACAGATACGCAGTATTTT. This sequence joins TRBV7-9 and TRBJ2-3; D is unclear. Germline V CDR1 and CDR2: SEHNR, FQNEAQ (reference sequence). The CDR3 contains 9 residues.

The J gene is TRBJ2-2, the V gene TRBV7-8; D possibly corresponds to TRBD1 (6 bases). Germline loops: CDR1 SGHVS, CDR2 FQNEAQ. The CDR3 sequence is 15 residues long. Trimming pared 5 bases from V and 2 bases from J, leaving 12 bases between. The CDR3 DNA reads TGTGCCAGCAGCCTCCACAGGGAAAACACCGGGGAGCTGTTTTTT. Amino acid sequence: CASSLHRENTGELFF.

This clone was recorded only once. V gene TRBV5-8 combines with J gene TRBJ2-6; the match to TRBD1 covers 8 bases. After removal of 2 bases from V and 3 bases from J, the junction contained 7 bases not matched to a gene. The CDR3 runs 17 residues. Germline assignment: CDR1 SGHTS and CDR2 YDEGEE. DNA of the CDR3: TGTGCCAGCAGCTTACCAGGGGGCTTAGATGGGGCCAACGTCCTGACTTTC. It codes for CASSLPGGLDGANVLTF.

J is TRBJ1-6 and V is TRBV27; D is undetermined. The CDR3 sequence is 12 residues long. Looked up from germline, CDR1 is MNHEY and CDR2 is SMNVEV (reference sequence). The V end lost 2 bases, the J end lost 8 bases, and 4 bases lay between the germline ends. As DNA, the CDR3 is TGTGCCAGCAGTTTAAGGGATTCACCCCTCCACTTT. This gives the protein CASSLRDSPLHF.

CDR3 amino acids: CASSAGYGYTF. CDR3 sequence (DNA): TGTGCCAGCAGCGCCGGCTATGGCTACACCTTC. The gene calls are TRBV5-8 and TRBJ1-2; D is unclear. The V and J ends lost 4 bases and 4 bases respectively, with 5 bases between them. Per the germline V gene, CDR1 is SGHTS and CDR2 is YDEGEE. The CDR3 has 11 amino acids.

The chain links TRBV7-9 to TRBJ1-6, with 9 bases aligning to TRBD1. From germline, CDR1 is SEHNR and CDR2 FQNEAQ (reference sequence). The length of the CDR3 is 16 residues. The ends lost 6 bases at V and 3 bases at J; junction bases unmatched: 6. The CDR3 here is CASSDWTGVYNSPLHF. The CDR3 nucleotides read TGTGCCAGCAGTGATTGGACAGGGGTCTATAATTCACCCCTCCACTTT.

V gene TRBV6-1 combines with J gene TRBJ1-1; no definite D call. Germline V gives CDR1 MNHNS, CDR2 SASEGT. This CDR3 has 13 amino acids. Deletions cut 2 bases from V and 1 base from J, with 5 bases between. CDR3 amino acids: CASSETRNTEAFF. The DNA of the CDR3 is TGTGCCAGCAGTGAAACTAGGAACACTGAAGCTTTCTTT.